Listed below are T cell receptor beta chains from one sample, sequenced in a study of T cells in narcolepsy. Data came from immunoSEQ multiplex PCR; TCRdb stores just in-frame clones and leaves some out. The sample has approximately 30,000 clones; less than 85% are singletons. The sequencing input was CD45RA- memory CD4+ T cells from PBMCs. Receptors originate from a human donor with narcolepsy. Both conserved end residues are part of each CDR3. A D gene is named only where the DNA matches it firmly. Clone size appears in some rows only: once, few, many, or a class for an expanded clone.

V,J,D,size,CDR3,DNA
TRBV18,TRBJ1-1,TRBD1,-,CASSPRQGDTEAFF,TGTGCCAGCTCACCTCGACAGGGCGACACTGAAGCTTTCTTT
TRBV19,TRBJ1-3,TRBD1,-,CASRMTGAGNTIYF,TGTGCCAGTAGGATGACAGGGGCCGGAAACACCATATATTTT
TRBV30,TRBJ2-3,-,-,CAWSPEATDTQYF,TGTGCCTGGAGTCCCGAAGCCACAGATACGCAGTATTTT
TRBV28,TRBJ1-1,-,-,CASSLSDRPEAFF,TGTGCCAGCAGTTTATCGGACCGACCTGAAGCTTTCTTT
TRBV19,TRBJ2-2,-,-,CASKGGTGELFF,TGTGCCAGTAAGGGGGGCACCGGGGAGCTGTTTTTT
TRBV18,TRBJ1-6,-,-,CASSPDGLYSPLHF,TGTGCCAGCTCACCAGATGGGCTGTATTCACCCCTCCACTTT
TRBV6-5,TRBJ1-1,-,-,CASSSPVGEAFF,TGTGCCAGCAGTTCACCAGTGGGTGAAGCTTTCTTT
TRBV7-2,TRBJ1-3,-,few,CASSLTYPSGNTIYF,TGTGCCAGCAGCTTAACGTACCCCTCTGGAAACACCATATATTTT
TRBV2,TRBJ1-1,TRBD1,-,CASSPQGLSMNTEAFF,TGTGCCAGCAGTCCACAGGGGCTGTCTATGAACACTGAAGCTTTCTTT
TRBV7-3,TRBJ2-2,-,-,CASSFLGGYTGELFF,TGTGCCAGCAGCTTCCTTGGGGGGTACACCGGGGAGCTGTTTTTT
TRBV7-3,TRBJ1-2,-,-,CASSRSPTNYGYTF,TGTGCCAGCAGTCGGTCACCGACTAACTATGGCTACACCTTC
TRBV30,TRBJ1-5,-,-,CASSTGTQQPQHF,TGTGCCAGTTCTACCGGGACACAACAGCCCCAGCATTTT
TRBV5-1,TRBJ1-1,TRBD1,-,CASTQGAGGTEAFF,TGCGCCAGCACGCAGGGGGCCGGTGGCACTGAAGCTTTCTTT
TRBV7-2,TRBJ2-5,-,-,CASSLTRKETQYF,TGTGCCAGCAGCTTAACTAGGAAAGAGACCCAGTACTTC
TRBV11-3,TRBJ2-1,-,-,CASSTTDNEQFF,TGTGCCAGCAGCACGACAGACAATGAGCAGTTCTTC
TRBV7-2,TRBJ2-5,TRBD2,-,CASSSPAFGLGGQTQYF,TGTGCCAGCAGCTCCCCCGCCTTCGGACTAGGTGGGCAGACCCAGTACTTC
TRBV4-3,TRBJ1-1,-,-,CASSHEVQGFGTEAFF,TGCGCCAGCAGCCATGAGGTTCAGGGATTTGGCACTGAAGCTTTCTTT
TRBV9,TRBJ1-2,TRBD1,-,CASSVEDRVGYTF,TGTGCCAGCAGCGTGGAGGACAGGGTTGGCTACACCTTC
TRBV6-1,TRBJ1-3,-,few,CASSESITIYF,TGTGCCAGCAGTGAGTCCATCACCATATATTTT
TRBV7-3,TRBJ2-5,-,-,CASSPSRAGETQYF,TGTGCCAGCAGCCCCTCTCGGGCCGGGGAGACCCAGTACTTC
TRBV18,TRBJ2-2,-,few,CASSVGTGINTGELFF,TGTGCCAGCTCAGTCGGGACGGGGATTAACACCGGGGAGCTGTTTTTT
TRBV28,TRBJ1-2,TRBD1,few,CASRTGGSGYTF,TGTGCCAGCAGGACAGGGGGCAGTGGCTACACCTTC
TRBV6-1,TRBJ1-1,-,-,CASRGNKNTEAFF,TGTGCCAGTAGGGGTAATAAGAACACTGAAGCTTTCTTT
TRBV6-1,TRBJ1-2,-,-,CASRGARALKGYTF,TGTGCCAGCAGAGGGGCCAGGGCTCTCAAGGGCTACACCTTC
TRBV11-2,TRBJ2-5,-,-,CASSLDQGRETQYF,TGTGCCAGCAGCTTAGATCAGGGAAGGGAGACCCAGTACTTC
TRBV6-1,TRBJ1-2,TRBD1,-,CASSAGGGYGYTF,TGTGCCAGCAGCGCAGGGGGCGGCTATGGCTACACCTTC
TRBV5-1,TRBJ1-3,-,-,CASSLQGTPDTIYF,TGCGCCAGCAGCTTACAGGGTACTCCGGACACCATATATTTT
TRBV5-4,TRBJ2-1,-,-,CASSSQFRGPVSNEQFF,TGTGCCAGCAGCTCACAGTTCCGGGGCCCCGTCAGCAATGAGCAGTTCTTC
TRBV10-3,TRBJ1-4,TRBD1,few,CAIGDREGEKLFF,TGTGCCATCGGCGACAGGGAGGGTGAAAAACTGTTTTTT
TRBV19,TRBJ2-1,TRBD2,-,CASSSPAGGTYNEQFF,TGTGCCAGTAGCTCCCCAGCGGGGGGGACCTACAATGAGCAGTTCTTC
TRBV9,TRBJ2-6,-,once,CASSVGVGAGANVLTF,TGTGCCAGCAGCGTAGGGGTAGGGGCTGGGGCCAACGTCCTGACTTTC
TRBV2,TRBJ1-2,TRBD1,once,CASSLITDRDGYTF,TGTGCCAGCAGTTTAATTACGGACAGGGATGGCTACACCTTC
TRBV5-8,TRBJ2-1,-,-,CASSLVPGYNEQFF,TGTGCCAGCAGCTTGGTGCCTGGATACAATGAGCAGTTCTTC
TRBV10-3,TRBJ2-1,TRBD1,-,CASRRQGAVDEQFF,TGTGCCAGCAGAAGACAGGGGGCCGTCGATGAGCAGTTCTTC
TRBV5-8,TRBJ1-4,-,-,CASSLPVGTRNEKLFF,TGTGCCAGCAGCTTACCAGTCGGGACCCGGAATGAAAAACTGTTTTTT
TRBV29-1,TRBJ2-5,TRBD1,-,CSVERVGTGGQETQYF,TGCAGCGTTGAACGGGTGGGGACAGGGGGCCAAGAGACCCAGTACTTC
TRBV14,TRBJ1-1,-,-,CASTRTDHTEAFF,TGTGCCAGCACCCGAACAGACCACACTGAAGCTTTCTTT
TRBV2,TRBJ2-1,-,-,CASRQGGYNEQFF,TGTGCCAGCAGACAGGGCGGCTACAATGAGCAGTTCTTC
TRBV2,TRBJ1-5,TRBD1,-,CASRGQGTSNQPQHF,TGTGCCAGCAGGGGACAGGGTACGAGCAATCAGCCCCAGCATTTT
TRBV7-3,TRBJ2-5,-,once,CASSHSGSGETQYF,TGTGCCAGCAGCCATTCTGGGTCCGGGGAGACCCAGTACTTC
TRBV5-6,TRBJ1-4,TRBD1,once,CASRPTGGTNEKLFF,TGTGCCAGCAGGCCTACAGGGGGCACTAATGAAAAACTGTTTTTT
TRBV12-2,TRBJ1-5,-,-,CASRLGGFGQPQHF,TGTGCAAGTCGCTTAGGGGGGTTCGGTCAGCCCCAGCATTTT
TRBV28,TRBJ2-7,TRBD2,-,CASKIGGASYEQYF,TGTGCCAGCAAAATCGGGGGGGCCAGTTACGAGCAGTACTTC
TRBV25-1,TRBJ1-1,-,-,CASSRSLGYTEAFF,TGTGCCAGCAGCCGGTCTTTGGGGTACACTGAAGCTTTCTTT